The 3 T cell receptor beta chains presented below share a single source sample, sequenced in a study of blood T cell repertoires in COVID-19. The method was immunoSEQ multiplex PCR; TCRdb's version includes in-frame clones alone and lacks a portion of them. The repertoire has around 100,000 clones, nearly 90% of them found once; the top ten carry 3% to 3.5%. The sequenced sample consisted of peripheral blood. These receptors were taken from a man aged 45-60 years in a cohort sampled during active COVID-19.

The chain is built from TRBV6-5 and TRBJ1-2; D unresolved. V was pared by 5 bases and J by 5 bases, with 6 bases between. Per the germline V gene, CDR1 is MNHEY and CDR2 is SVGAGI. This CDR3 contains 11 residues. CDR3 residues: CASSNSYGYTF. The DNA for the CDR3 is TGTGCCAGCAGTAACAGTTATGGCTACACCTTC.

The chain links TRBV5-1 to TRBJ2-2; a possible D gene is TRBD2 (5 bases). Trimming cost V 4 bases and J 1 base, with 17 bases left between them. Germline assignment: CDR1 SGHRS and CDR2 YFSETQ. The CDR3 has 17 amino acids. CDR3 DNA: TGCGCCAGCAGCCGGCGGCCGGAGGAGTTGAACACCGGGGAGCTGTTTTTT. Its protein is CASSRRPEELNTGELFF.

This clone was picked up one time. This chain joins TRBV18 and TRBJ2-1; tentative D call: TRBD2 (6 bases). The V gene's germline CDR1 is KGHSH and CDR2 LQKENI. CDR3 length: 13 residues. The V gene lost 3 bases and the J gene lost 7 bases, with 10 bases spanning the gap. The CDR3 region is CASSPGLANEQFF. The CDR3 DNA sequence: TGTGCCAGCTCACCGGGCCTAGCGAATGAGCAGTTCTTC.